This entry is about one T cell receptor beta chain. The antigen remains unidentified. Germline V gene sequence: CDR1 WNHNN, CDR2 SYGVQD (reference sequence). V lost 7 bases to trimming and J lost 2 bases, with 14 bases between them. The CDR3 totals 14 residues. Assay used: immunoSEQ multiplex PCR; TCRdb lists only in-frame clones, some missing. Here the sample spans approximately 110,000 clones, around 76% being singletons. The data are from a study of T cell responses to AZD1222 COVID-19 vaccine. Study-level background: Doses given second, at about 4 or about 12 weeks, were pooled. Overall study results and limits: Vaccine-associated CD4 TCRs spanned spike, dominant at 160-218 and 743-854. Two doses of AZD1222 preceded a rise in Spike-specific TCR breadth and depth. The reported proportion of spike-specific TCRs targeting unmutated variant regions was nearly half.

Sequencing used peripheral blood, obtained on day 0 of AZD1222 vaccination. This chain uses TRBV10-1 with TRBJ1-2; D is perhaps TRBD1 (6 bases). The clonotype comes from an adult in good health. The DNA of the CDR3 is TGCGCCAGCAAACAGGGAGGAGGGAACTATGGCTACACCTTC. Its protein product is CASKQGGGNYGYTF.